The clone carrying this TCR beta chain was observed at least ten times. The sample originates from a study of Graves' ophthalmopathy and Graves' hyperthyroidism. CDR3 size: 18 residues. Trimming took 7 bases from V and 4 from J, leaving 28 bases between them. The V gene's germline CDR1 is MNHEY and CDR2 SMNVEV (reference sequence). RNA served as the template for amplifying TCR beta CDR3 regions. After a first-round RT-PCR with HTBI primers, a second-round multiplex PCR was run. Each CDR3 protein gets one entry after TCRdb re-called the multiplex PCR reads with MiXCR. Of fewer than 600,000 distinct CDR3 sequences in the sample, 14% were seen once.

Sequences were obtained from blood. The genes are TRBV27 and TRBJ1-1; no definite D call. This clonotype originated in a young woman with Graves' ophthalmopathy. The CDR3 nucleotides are TGTGCCAGCACCCACGCCCCTGGGTCAAGAGCCTCAGGCACTGAAGCTTTCTTT. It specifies CASTHAPGSRASGTEAFF.